This T cell receptor (beta chain) was profiled in a study of cytomegalovirus exposure and HLA in healthy donors. Donors showed nominal health when sampled, although they likely had unrecorded immune exposures. From germline, CDR1 is ENHRY and CDR2 SYGVKD. V trimming: 8 bases; J trimming: 4 bases; junction bases outside the gene matches: 3. This CDR3 region has 14 residues. Amplification used 60 Vbeta primers and 13 Jbeta primers. Here immunoSEQ multiplex PCR was the method, and the copy in TCRdb shows in-frame clones only, minus some. In the table there are 180,000 or so clones, 70% to 80% of which are singletons.

The chain recombines TRBV10-3 with TRBJ2-3; 13 bases are shared with TRBD2. The specimen sequenced was PBMCs. The TCR sequence derives from a female donor in good health and CMV-seronegative. The CDR3 DNA sequence: TGTGCCATCGCACTAGCGGGGGGGCCAGATACGCAGTATTTT. It specifies CAIALAGGPDTQYF.